The clone carrying this T cell receptor (beta chain) was recorded at least ten times. Mismatch with germline at one junction end may stem from a read error. PCR primers comprised 60 Vbeta and 13 Jbeta primers. Assay: immunoSEQ multiplex PCR; the TCRdb copy retains only in-frame clones and omits some. The sample yields about 110,000 clones, roughly 85% seen once. This entry comes from a study of cytomegalovirus exposure and HLA in healthy donors. The CDR3 consists of 15 residues. Germline lookup yields CDR1 SGHRS and CDR2 YFSETQ. The source material was PBMCs. The chain joins TRBV5-1 to TRBJ2-7; possibly TRBD2 for D (7 bases). The receptor was isolated from a woman aged 40 to 50 in good health and CMV-seronegative. CDR3 DNA sequence: TGCGCCAGCAACTTGAGGGGGGGCCTACACTACGAGCAGTACTTC. Translated, it gives CASNLRGGLHYEQYF.